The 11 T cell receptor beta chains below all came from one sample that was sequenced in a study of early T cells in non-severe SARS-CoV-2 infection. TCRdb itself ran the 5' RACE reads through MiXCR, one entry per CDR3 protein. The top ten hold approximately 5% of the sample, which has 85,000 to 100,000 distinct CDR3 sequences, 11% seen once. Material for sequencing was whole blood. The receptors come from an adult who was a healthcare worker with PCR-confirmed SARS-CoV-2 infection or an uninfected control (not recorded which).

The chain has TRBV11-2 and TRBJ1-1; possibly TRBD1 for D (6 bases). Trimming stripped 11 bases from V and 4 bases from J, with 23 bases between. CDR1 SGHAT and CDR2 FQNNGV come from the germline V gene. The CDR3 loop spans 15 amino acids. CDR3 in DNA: TGTGCCTCACGACTTAGAGCAGGGGTTGGCACTGAAGCTTTCTTT. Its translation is CASRLRAGVGTEAFF.

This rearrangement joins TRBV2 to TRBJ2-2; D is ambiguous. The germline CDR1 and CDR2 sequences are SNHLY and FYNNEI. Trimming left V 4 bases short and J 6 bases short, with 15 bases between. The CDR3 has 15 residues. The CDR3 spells CASSVSRTIAGELFF. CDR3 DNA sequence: TGTGCCAGCAGTGTCTCCAGAACCATCGCCGGGGAGCTGTTTTTT.

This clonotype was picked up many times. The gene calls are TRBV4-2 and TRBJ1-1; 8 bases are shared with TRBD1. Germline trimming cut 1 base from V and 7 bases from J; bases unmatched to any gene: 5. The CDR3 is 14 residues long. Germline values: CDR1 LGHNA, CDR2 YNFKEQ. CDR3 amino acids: CASSQGTGFVEAFF. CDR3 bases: TGTGCCAGCAGCCAAGGGACAGGGTTCGTTGAAGCTTTCTTT.

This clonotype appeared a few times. The CDR3 protein is CASSLWGRDYEQYF. The CDR3 bases are TGTGCCAGCAGTTTATGGGGTAGGGACTACGAGCAGTACTTC. The gene calls are TRBV12-3 or TRBV12-4 and TRBJ2-7; D is unclear. Trimming stripped 2 bases from V and 3 bases from J, with 11 bases between. This CDR3 is 14 amino acids long.

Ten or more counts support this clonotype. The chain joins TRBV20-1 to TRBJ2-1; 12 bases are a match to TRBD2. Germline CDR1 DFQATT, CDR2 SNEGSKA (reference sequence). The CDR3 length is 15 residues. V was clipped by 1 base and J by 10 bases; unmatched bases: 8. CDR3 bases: TGCAGTGCTAGAGGCGGACTAGCGGGATTCGGGGAGCAGTTCTTC. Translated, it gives CSARGGLAGFGEQFF.

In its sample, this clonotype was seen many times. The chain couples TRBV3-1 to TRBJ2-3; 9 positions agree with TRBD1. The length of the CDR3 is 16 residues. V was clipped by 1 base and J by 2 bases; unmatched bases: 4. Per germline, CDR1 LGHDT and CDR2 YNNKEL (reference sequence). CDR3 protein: CASSQAGTGITDTQYF. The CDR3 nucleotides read TGTGCCAGCAGCCAAGCCGGGACAGGGATCACAGATACGCAGTATTTT.

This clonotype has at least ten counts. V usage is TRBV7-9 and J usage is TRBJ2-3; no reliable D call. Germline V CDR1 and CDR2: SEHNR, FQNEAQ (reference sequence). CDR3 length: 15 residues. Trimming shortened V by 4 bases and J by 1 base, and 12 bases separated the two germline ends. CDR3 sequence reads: CASSSLKRRTDTQYF. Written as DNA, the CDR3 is TGTGCCAGCAGCTCGCTGAAACGGCGCACAGATACGCAGTATTTT.

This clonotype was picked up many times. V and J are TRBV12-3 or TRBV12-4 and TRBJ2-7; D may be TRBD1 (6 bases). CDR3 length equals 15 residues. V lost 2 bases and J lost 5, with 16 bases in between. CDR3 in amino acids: CASSLSGTRSHEQYF. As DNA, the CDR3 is TGTGCCAGCAGTTTATCCGGGACACGATCTCACGAGCAGTACTTC.

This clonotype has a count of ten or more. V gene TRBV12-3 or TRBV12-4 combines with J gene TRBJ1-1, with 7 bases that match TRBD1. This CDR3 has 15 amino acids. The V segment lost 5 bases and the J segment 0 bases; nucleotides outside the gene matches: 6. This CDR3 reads CASSPRTGMNTEAFF. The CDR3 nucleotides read TGTGCCAGCAGTCCCCGGACAGGAATGAACACTGAAGCTTTCTTT.

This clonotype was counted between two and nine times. CDR3 region: CAIRGEDYGYTF. The CDR3 nucleotides read TGTGCCATCAGAGGGGAAGACTATGGCTACACCTTC. The chain links TRBV10-3 to TRBJ1-2, with a possible D match to TRBD1 (5 bases). CDR1 and CDR2 (germline): ENHRY, SYGVKD. V lost 6 bases and J 3 bases, leaving 8 bases between the germline ends. CDR3 length: 12 amino acids.

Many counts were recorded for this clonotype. CDR3 amino acids: CASTLNQPQHF. In DNA, the CDR3 is TGTGCCAGCACCCTCAATCAGCCCCAGCATTTT. The chain employs TRBV27 and TRBJ1-5; D not resolved. The V end lost 7 bases, the J end lost 3 bases, and 4 bases lay between the germline ends. This CDR3 has 11 amino acids. The germline V gene encodes CDR1 MNHEY and CDR2 SMNVEV (reference sequence).